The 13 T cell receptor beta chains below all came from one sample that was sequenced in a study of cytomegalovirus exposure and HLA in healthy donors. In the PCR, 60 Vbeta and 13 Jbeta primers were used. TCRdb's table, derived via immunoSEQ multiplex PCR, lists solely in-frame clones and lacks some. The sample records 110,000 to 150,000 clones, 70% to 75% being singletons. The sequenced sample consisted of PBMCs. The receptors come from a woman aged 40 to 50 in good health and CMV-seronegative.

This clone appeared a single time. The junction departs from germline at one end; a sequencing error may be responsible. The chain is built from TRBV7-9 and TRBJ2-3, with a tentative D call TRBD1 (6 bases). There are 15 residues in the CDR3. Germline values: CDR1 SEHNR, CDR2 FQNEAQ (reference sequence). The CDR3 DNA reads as TGTTCCAGCAGCTTAGGACGGACAGCCACAGATACGCAGTATTTT. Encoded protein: CSSSLGRTATDTQYF.

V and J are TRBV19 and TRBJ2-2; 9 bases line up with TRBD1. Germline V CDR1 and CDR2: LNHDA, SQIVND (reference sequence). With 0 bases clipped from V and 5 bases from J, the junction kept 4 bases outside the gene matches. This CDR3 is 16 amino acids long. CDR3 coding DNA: TGTGCCAGTAGTATAGATCGGGACAGGGAAACCGGGGAGCTGTTTTTT. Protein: CASSIDRDRETGELFF.

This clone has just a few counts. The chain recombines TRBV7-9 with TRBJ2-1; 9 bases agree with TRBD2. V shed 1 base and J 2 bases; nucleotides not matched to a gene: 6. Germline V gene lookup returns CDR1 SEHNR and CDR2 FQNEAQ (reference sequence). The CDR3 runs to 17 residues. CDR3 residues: CASSLGPSGGTYNEQFF. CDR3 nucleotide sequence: TGTGCCAGCAGCTTAGGACCCAGCGGGGGGACCTACAATGAGCAGTTCTTC.

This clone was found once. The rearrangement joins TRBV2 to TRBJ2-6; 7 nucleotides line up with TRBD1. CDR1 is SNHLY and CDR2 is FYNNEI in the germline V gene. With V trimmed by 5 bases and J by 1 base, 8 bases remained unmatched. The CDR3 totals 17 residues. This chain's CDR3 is CASSRYRGSSGANVLTF. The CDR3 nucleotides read TGTGCCAGCAGTAGGTACAGGGGTTCTTCTGGGGCCAACGTCCTGACTTTC. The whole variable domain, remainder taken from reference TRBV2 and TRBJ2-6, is EPEVTQTPSHQVTQMGQEVILRCVPISNHLYFYWYRQILGQKVEFLVSFYNNEISEKSEIFDDQFSVERPDGSNFTLKIRSTKLEDSAMYFCASSRYRGSSGANVLTFGAGSRLTVL.

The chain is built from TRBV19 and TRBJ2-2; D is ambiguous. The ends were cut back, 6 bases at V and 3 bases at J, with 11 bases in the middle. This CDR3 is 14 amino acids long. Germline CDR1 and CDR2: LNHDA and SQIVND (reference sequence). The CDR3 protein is CASRLDGDTGELFF. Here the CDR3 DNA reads TGTGCCAGTAGGCTCGACGGAGACACCGGGGAGCTGTTTTTT.

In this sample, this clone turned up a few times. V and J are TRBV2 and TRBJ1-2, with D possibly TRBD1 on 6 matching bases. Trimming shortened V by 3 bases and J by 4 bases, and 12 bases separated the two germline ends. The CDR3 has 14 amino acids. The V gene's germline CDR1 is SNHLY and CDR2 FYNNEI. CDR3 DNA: TGTGCCAGCAGTGAGGGAGTAGGGGGCTATGGCTACACCTTC. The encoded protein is CASSEGVGGYGYTF.

CDR3 region: CASSFITGGTDTQYF. In nucleotides, the CDR3 is TGTGCCAGCAGCTTTATAACGGGGGGCACAGATACGCAGTATTTT. This chain links TRBV5-6 with TRBJ2-3; perhaps TRBD2 as D (6 bases). V gave up 2 bases and J gave up 1 base, with 11 bases separating them. The CDR3 consists of 15 residues. Germline assignment: CDR1 SGHDT and CDR2 YYEEEE.

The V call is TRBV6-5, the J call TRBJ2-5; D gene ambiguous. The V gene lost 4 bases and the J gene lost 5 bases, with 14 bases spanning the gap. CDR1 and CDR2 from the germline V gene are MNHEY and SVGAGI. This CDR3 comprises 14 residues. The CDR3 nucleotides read TGTGCCAGCAGTTCCCATGACATCTTGGAGACCCAGTACTTC. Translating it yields CASSSHDILETQYF.

The CDR3 here is CSVLTFQGVGNEQFF. The CDR3, as DNA: TGCAGCGTCCTTACTTTCCAGGGGGTGGGCAATGAGCAGTTCTTC. V is TRBV29-1 and J is TRBJ2-1, with TRBD1 identical over 7 bases. CDR3 length: 15 residues. Germline CDR1 is SQVTM and CDR2 is ANQGSEA. Trimming removed 6 bases from V and 6 bases from J; junction bases left unmatched: 14.

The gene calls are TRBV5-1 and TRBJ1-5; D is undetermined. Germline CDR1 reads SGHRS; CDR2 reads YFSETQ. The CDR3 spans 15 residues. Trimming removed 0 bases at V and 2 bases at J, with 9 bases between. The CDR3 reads CASSLDSLGNQPQHF. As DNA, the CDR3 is TGCGCCAGCAGCTTGGACAGCTTGGGCAATCAGCCCCAGCATTTT.

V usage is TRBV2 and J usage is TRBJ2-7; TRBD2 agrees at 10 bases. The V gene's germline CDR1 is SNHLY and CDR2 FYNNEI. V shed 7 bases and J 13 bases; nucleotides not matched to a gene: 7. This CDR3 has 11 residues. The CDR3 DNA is TGTGCCAGCACTAGCGGGAGCCTTCTCTACTTC. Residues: CASTSGSLLYF.

CDR3 nucleotides: TGCGCCAGCAGTCCAGGGGGGACGCAGTATTTT. Encoded protein: CASSPGGTQYF. This chain connects TRBV5-1 to TRBJ2-3, with a tentative D call TRBD1 (7 bases). The CDR3 sequence is 11 residues long. V shed 5 bases and J shed 9 bases, with 10 bases lying between them. Germline V gives CDR1 SGHRS, CDR2 YFSETQ.

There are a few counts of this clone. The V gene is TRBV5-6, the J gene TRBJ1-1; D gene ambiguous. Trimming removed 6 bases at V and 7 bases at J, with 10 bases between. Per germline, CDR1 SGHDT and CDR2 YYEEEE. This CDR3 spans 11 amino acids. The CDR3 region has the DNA TGTGCCAGCACCAGGAACTTTGAAGCTTTCTTT. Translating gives CASTRNFEAFF.